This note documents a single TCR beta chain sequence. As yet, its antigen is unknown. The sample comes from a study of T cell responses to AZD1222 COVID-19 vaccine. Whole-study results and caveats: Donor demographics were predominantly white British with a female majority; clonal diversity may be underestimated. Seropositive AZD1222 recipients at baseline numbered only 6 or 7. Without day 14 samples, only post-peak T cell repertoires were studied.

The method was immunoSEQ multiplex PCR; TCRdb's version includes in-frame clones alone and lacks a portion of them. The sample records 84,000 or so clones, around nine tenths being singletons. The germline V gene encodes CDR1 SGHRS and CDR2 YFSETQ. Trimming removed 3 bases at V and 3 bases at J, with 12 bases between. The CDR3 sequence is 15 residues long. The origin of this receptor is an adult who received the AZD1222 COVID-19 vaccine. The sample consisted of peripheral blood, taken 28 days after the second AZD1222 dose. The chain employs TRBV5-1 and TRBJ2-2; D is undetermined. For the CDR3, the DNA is TGCGCCAGCAGCTCACGCGCGTTTGACACCGGGGAGCTGTTTTTT. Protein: CASSSRAFDTGELFF.